These 21 T cell receptor beta chains were all obtained from the same sample, sequenced in a study of Ad26.COV2.S vaccination and SARS-CoV-2 variants. The treatment here: about 20 received Ad26.COV2.S at low or high dose, single or two shots; a few received placebo; per-sample allocation not given. On day 63 after the first injection, vaccine and placebo recipients gave samples. Libraries were prepared by immunoSEQ multiplex PCR; TCRdb keeps only in-frame clonotypes and omits some of them. The sample contains about 400,000 clones, around 91% of which appear only once. The sequencing here drew on peripheral blood, taken in a trial of Ad26.COV2.S vaccine versus placebo. All receptors come from a person aged 18-60 years who received the Ad26.COV2.S COVID-19 vaccine or a placebo.

This chain connects TRBV18 to TRBJ2-3; D not certain. CDR1 is KGHSH and CDR2 is LQKENI in the germline V gene. This CDR3 is 14 amino acids long. Trimming stripped 3 bases from V and 3 bases from J, with 10 bases between. Written as DNA, the CDR3 is TGTGCCAGCTCACCCCCCATAGGTACAGATACGCAGTATTTT. It is translated as CASSPPIGTDTQYF.

This clone came up once. Written as DNA, the CDR3 is TGTGCCAGCAGTCAGGGTGGCAATCAGCCCCAGCATTTT. Its translation: CASSQGGNQPQHF. The chain couples TRBV12-3 or TRBV12-4 to TRBJ1-5, with D perhaps matching TRBD1 (5 bases). The V gene lost 5 bases and the J gene lost 2 bases, with 7 bases spanning the gap. The CDR3 covers 13 residues.

This chain connects TRBV18 to TRBJ2-7, with D possibly matching TRBD2 (5 bases). Germline loops: CDR1 KGHSH, CDR2 LQKENI. The CDR3 covers 14 residues. V gave up 1 base and J gave up 6 bases, with 13 bases separating them. CDR3: CASSPLDLAGEQYF. In nucleotides, the CDR3 is TGTGCCAGCTCACCACTCGATCTAGCCGGCGAGCAGTACTTC. Full variable domain (missing parts from reference TRBV18 and TRBJ2-7): NAGVMQNPRHLVRRRGQEARLRCSPMKGHSHVYWYRQLPEEGLKFMVYLQKENIIDESGMPKERFSAEFPKEGPSILRIQQVVRGDSAAYFCASSPLDLAGEQYFGPGTRLTVT.

The genes are TRBV11-1 and TRBJ2-7, with unresolved D. The V gene's germline CDR1 is SGHAT and CDR2 FQDESV (reference sequence). The CDR3 is made up of 14 amino acids. V was shortened by 2 bases and J by 1 base, with 9 bases between the two germline ends. The CDR3 protein is CASSLIGVSYEQYF. In DNA, the CDR3 is TGTGCCAGCAGCTTAATCGGAGTTTCCTACGAGCAGTACTTC.

This sequence joins TRBV3-1 (or the pseudogene TRBV3-2) and TRBJ2-2; no firm D call. In germline, CDR1 is LGHDT, CDR2 YNNKEL (reference sequence). The CDR3 is 13 residues long. Trimming shortened V by 0 bases and J by 6 bases, and 5 bases separated the two germline ends. The CDR3 here is CASSQEVAGELFF. The CDR3 nucleotides read TGTGCCAGCAGCCAAGAAGTAGCCGGGGAGCTGTTTTTT.

The V call is TRBV24-1, the J call TRBJ1-2; D perhaps matches TRBD1 (5 bases). Trimming stripped 7 bases from V and 4 bases from J, with 9 bases between. Looked up from germline, CDR1 is KGHDR and CDR2 is SFDVKD. This CDR3 is built from 12 residues. The CDR3 region is CATSGTAYGYTF. As DNA, the CDR3 is TGTGCCACCAGCGGGACCGCCTATGGCTACACCTTC.

This rearrangement joins TRBV25-1 to TRBJ2-1; 12 bases match TRBD2. Germline V gives CDR1 MGHDK, CDR2 SYGVNS. The CDR3 runs 17 residues. V shed 4 bases, J shed 1 base, and the junction held 5 bases outside the gene matches. The CDR3 nucleotides read TGTGCCAGCAGTGGGAGGACTAGCGGGAAATCCTACAATGAGCAGTTCTTC. It yields the protein CASSGRTSGKSYNEQFF.

The chain uses TRBV7-2 and TRBJ1-2, with D maybe TRBD1 (6 bases). CDR1 is SGHTA, CDR2 FQGNSA, per germline. The ends were cut back, 5 bases at V and 2 bases at J, with 18 bases in the middle. The CDR3 covers 16 residues. The CDR3 loop is CASSKRGAGGNYGYTF. The CDR3 DNA reads as TGTGCCAGCAGCAAACGGGGGGCCGGGGGAAACTATGGCTACACCTTC.

V gene TRBV4-3 combines with J gene TRBJ2-3, with a possible D match to TRBD2 (6 bases). The germline CDR1 and CDR2 sequences are LGHNA and YSLEER. The germline V and J ends were trimmed by 1 base and 4 bases, with 18 bases remaining between them. The CDR3 length is 17 residues. The CDR3 DNA reads as TGCGCCAGCAGCCAAGGCCCCGACCAGCGGGTGTCAGATACGCAGTATTTT. Protein: CASSQGPDQRVSDTQYF.

This rearrangement joins TRBV28 to TRBJ1-3; 7 nucleotides match TRBD1. The V gene's germline CDR1 is MDHEN and CDR2 SYDVKM. The CDR3 extends over 14 amino acids. The V and J ends lost 5 bases and 7 bases, in that order; junction bases with no gene match: 8. CDR3 sequence (DNA): TGTGCCAGCAGTCCGACCAGGGGGTGGAACACCATATATTTT. Residues: CASSPTRGWNTIYF.

The chain carries TRBV5-1 and TRBJ2-1; D is unclear. The CDR3 contains 13 residues. In germline, CDR1 is SGHRS, CDR2 YFSETQ. Trimming stripped 0 bases from V and 8 bases from J, with 9 bases between. CDR3 DNA: TGCGCCAGCAGCTTGGCGTCACTCCATGAGCAGTTCTTC. Translating it yields CASSLASLHEQFF.

The chain couples TRBV7-6 to TRBJ1-1; D is perhaps TRBD1 (5 bases). The CDR3 spans 13 residues. Deletions cut 5 bases from V and 3 bases from J, with 10 bases between. Germline CDR1 and CDR2: SGHVS and FNYEAQ. CDR3 nucleotides: TGTGCCAGCAGCCCCGGGGCCGACACTGAAGCTTTCTTT. Its protein is CASSPGADTEAFF.

V and J are TRBV3-1 (or the pseudogene TRBV3-2) and TRBJ2-7; D uncertain. Germline lookup yields CDR1 LGHDT and CDR2 YNNKEL (reference sequence). The CDR3 spans 12 residues. V was cut by 2 bases and J by 4 bases, with 6 bases left in between. CDR3 DNA sequence: TGTGCCAGCAGCCAATCCCATTACGAGCAGTACTTC. Amino acids: CASSQSHYEQYF.

The chain joins TRBV5-1 to TRBJ1-1; no reliable D call. From germline, CDR1 is SGHRS and CDR2 YFSETQ. V was trimmed by 5 bases and J by 1 base, leaving 12 bases between them. The length of the CDR3 is 14 residues. CDR3 DNA sequence: TGCGCCAGCAGGGGTGGGTTCTGGAACACTGAAGCTTTCTTT. Translating gives CASRGGFWNTEAFF. Looking up the rest from reference TRBV5-1 and TRBJ1-1 gives the full variable domain: KAGVTQTPRYLIKTRGQQVTLSCSPISGHRSVSWYQQTPGQGLQFLFEYFSETQRNKGNFPGRFSGRQFSNSRSEMNVSTLELGDSALYLCASRGGFWNTEAFFGQGTRLTVV.

The chain uses TRBV5-1 and TRBJ1-4; D may be TRBD1 (5 bases). Germline lookup yields CDR1 SGHRS and CDR2 YFSETQ. Trimming took 0 bases from V and 3 from J, leaving 9 bases between them. The CDR3 consists of 15 residues. CDR3 nucleotide sequence: TGCGCCAGCAGCTTGGTCGGGGGGGCTAATGAAAAACTGTTTTTT. Amino acids: CASSLVGGANEKLFF.

This chain uses TRBV15 with TRBJ2-2, with D tentatively TRBD1 or TRBD2 (5 bases each). This CDR3 is 17 amino acids long. Germline lookup yields CDR1 LNHNV and CDR2 YYDKDF (reference sequence). V was pared by 2 bases and J by 5 bases, with 18 bases between. The CDR3 bases are TGTGCCACCAGCAGACGCGAGTCCGGGACCTTAACCGGGGAGCTGTTTTTT. This gives the protein CATSRRESGTLTGELFF.

This chain links TRBV5-1 with TRBJ2-3; possible D gene TRBD1, 5 bases. V was cut by 4 bases and J by 0 bases, with 9 bases left in between. There are 14 residues in the CDR3. CDR1 is SGHRS and CDR2 is YFSETQ in the germline V gene. CDR3 loop: CASSPGHSTDTQYF. CDR3 DNA: TGCGCCAGCAGCCCTGGACACAGCACAGATACGCAGTATTTT.

The rearrangement links TRBV3-1 (or the pseudogene TRBV3-2) to TRBJ2-2, with D hard to call. Trimming left V 0 bases short and J 4 bases short, with 6 bases between. Looked up from germline, CDR1 is LGHDT and CDR2 is YNNKEL (reference sequence). This CDR3 is built from 14 residues. In DNA, the CDR3 is TGTGCCAGCAGCCAAGAGGTCGGCACCGGGGAGCTGTTTTTT. This codes for CASSQEVGTGELFF.

The chain couples TRBV9 to TRBJ2-3; 11 nucleotides align to TRBD2. The ends lost 4 bases at V and 4 bases at J; junction bases unmatched: 8. The CDR3 is made up of 16 amino acids. The V gene's germline CDR1 is SGDLS and CDR2 YYNGEE. The CDR3 nucleotides read TGTGCCAGCAGCCCCCGGACTAGCGGGCCGGCAGATACGCAGTATTTT. Translation gives CASSPRTSGPADTQYF.

The V and J genes are TRBV7-8 and TRBJ1-5; D is possibly TRBD1 (6 bases). V dropped 5 bases and J dropped 7 bases, with 27 bases sitting between them. The CDR3 is made up of 18 amino acids. CDR1 SGHVS and CDR2 FQNEAQ come from the germline V gene. This CDR3 is CASSPIRQAGERNQPQHF. In DNA, the CDR3 is TGTGCCAGCAGCCCAATACGTCAGGCAGGGGAGAGGAACCAGCCCCAGCATTTT.

The chain is built from TRBV24-1 and TRBJ2-1; 10 bases match TRBD2. The germline V gene encodes CDR1 KGHDR and CDR2 SFDVKD. This CDR3 is built from 16 residues. Losses at the gene ends were 2 bases for V and 2 bases for J; bases not matched to a gene: 2. The CDR3 nucleotides read TGTGCCACCAGTGATTCTAGCGGGAGAGCCTACAATGAGCAGTTCTTC. Its protein is CATSDSSGRAYNEQFF.